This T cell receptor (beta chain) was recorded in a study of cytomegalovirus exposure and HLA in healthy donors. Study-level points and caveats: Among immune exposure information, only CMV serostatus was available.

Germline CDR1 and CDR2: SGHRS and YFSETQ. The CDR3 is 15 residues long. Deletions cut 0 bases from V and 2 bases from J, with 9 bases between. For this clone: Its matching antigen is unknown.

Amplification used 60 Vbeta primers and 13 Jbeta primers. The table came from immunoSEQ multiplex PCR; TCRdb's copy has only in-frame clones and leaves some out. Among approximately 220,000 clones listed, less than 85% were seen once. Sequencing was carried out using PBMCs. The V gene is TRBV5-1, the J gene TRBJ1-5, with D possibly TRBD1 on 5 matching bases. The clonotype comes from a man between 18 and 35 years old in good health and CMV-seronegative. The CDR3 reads CASSLEGNGNQPQHF. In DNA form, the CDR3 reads TGCGCCAGCAGCTTGGAGGGGAATGGCAATCAGCCCCAGCATTTT. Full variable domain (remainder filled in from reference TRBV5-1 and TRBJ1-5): KAGVTQTPRYLIKTRGQQVTLSCSPISGHRSVSWYQQTPGQGLQFLFEYFSETQRNKGNFPGRFSGRQFSNSRSEMNVSTLELGDSALYLCASSLEGNGNQPQHFGDGTRLSIL.